A single sample is the source of the 28 T cell receptor beta chains below, sequenced in a study of shared clonotypes between healthy human individuals. The table came from immunoSEQ multiplex PCR; TCRdb's copy has only in-frame clones and leaves some out. The profile shows a few million clones, around 95% of them singletons. Input material: naive CD4+ T cells sorted from blood. Subset here: CD45RA+ positively selected. The receptors shown here come from a man between 18 and 35 years old in good health.

This rearrangement joins TRBV4-3 to TRBJ2-7; 10 bases match TRBD1. This CDR3 contains 15 residues. The J segment lost 6 bases and the V segment lost 3 bases, leaving 8 bases of the junction unmatched. Germline-derived CDR1 and CDR2 are LGHNA and YSLEER. CDR3 bases: TGCGCCAGCAGCCAGAGACCGGGACAGGGGTCCGAGCAGTACTTC. Amino acid sequence: CASSQRPGQGSEQYF.

This chain joins TRBV28 and TRBJ2-5; 7 nucleotides line up with TRBD1. Germline CDR1 is MDHEN and CDR2 is SYDVKM. The CDR3 sequence is 14 residues long. The junction had 5 bases not matched to a gene; V was cut back by 5 bases and J by 2 bases. This chain's CDR3 is CASSASDRQETQYF. The CDR3 bases are TGTGCCAGCAGTGCTTCGGACAGGCAAGAGACCCAGTACTTC.

The chain has TRBV6-1 and TRBJ2-4, with D perhaps being TRBD1 or TRBD2 (5 bases each). CDR1 is MNHNS, CDR2 SASEGT, per germline. V was pared by 2 bases and J by 10 bases, with 24 bases between. This CDR3 has 17 residues. The CDR3 sequence: CASSEWGTVITTRIQYF. CDR3 coding DNA: TGTGCCAGCAGTGAATGGGGGACGGTTATAACAACGCGGATTCAGTACTTC.

CDR3 protein: CASSYGTTNYGYTF. In DNA, the CDR3 is TGCGCCAGCAGCTACGGGACAACTAACTATGGCTACACCTTC. The rearrangement links TRBV5-1 to TRBJ1-2; TRBD1 might be the D (6 bases). The CDR3 contains 14 residues. CDR1 SGHRS and CDR2 YFSETQ come from the germline V gene. The V gene lost 3 bases and the J gene lost 0 bases, with 9 bases spanning the gap.

This chain links TRBV28 with TRBJ1-2; 9 nucleotides line up with TRBD1. With V trimmed by 4 bases and J by 7 bases, 7 bases remained unmatched. The CDR3 contains 14 residues. Germline-derived CDR1 and CDR2 are MDHEN and SYDVKM. The CDR3 reads CASSSGQGMIGYTF. CDR3 bases: TGTGCCAGCAGTTCCGGACAGGGGATGATTGGCTACACCTTC.

The chain carries TRBV4-3 and TRBJ2-2; D unclear. With 0 bases removed from V and 0 bases from J, the gap between germline ends came to 11 bases. CDR1 is LGHNA and CDR2 is YSLEER in the germline V gene. The CDR3 consists of 17 residues. Here the CDR3 reads CASSQDTVAANTGELFF. CDR3 coding DNA: TGCGCCAGCAGCCAAGATACCGTCGCGGCGAACACCGGGGAGCTGTTTTTT.

V is TRBV6-4 and J is TRBJ1-1, with D unclear. Germline CDR1 and CDR2: MRHNA and SNTAGT. The CDR3 is made up of 12 amino acids. V gave up 2 bases and J gave up 14 bases, with 15 bases separating them. The CDR3 bases are TGTGCCAGCAGTGACGCAAATGGGGTAGTATTCTTT. It is translated as CASSDANGVVFF.

The chain combines TRBV5-1 with TRBJ2-2, with 14 bases aligning to TRBD2. The CDR3 is 14 amino acids. Looked up from germline, CDR1 is SGHRS and CDR2 is YFSETQ. Germline trimming cut 9 bases from V and 6 bases from J; bases unmatched to any gene: 4. The CDR3 reads CATGLAGGSGELFF. The CDR3 nucleotides read TGCGCCACCGGACTAGCGGGAGGATCCGGGGAGCTGTTTTTT. The whole variable domain, filled in from reference TRBV5-1 and TRBJ2-2, reads KAGVTQTPRYLIKTRGQQVTLSCSPISGHRSVSWYQQTPGQGLQFLFEYFSETQRNKGNFPGRFSGRQFSNSRSEMNVSTLELGDSALYLCATGLAGGSGELFFGEGSRLTVL.

The rearrangement uses TRBV6-5 and TRBJ2-7, with TRBD2 identical over 10 bases. The ends lost 6 bases at V and 2 bases at J; junction bases unmatched: 1. Germline CDR1 is MNHEY and CDR2 is SVGAGI. CDR3 length: 13 amino acids. The CDR3 sequence is CASRLAGAYEQYF. The CDR3 DNA is TGTGCCAGCAGGCTAGCGGGGGCCTACGAGCAGTACTTC.

Only one count was recorded for this clone. The chain uses TRBV5-1 and TRBJ2-1; 7 nucleotides align to TRBD1. Germline values: CDR1 SGHRS, CDR2 YFSETQ. CDR3 size: 14 residues. The V segment lost 4 bases and the J segment 5 bases; nucleotides outside the gene matches: 6. The CDR3 bases are TGCGCCAGCAGCGCAACCGGGACAGACAATGAGCAGTTCTTC. Its translation is CASSATGTDNEQFF.

The rearrangement joins TRBV10-2 to TRBJ1-2; D may be TRBD1 (6 bases). The V and J ends lost 7 bases and 4 bases respectively, with 25 bases between them. Germline values: CDR1 WSHSY, CDR2 SAAADI. The CDR3 is 17 residues long. This CDR3 reads CASKPGHNLWVAYGYTF. The CDR3 DNA reads as TGCGCCAGCAAACCGGGACATAACCTCTGGGTCGCCTATGGCTACACCTTC.

The rearrangement uses TRBV19 and TRBJ2-5; no firm D call. CDR3 length: 14 amino acids. Trimming pared 1 base from V and 1 base from J, leaving 7 bases between. CDR1 is LNHDA and CDR2 is SQIVND in the germline V gene (reference sequence). The CDR3, as DNA: TGTGCCAGTAGTATAGGACGGCCCCAAGAGACCCAGTACTTC. Its protein product is CASSIGRPQETQYF.

The rearrangement links TRBV11-2 to TRBJ2-6; D gene uncertain. Germline V gene sequence: CDR1 SGHAT, CDR2 FQNNGV. V was pared by 5 bases and J by 0 bases, with 8 bases between. The CDR3 is 15 amino acids. This CDR3 reads CASSPYGSGANVLTF. CDR3 bases: TGTGCCAGCAGCCCATACGGCTCTGGGGCCAACGTCCTGACTTTC.

In regard to this clone: Additional DNA sequences in this sample encode the identical CDR3. V and J are TRBV5-4 and TRBJ2-1; no firm D call. CDR1 is SGHNT, CDR2 YYREEE, per germline (reference sequence). The CDR3 consists of 11 residues. Trimming stripped 1 base from V and 7 bases from J, with 3 bases between. This CDR3 is CASSLSNEQFF. For the CDR3, the DNA is TGTGCCAGCAGCTTGTCGAATGAGCAGTTCTTC. Using reference TRBV5-4 and TRBJ2-1 for the parts outside the CDR3, the full variable domain is ETGVTQSPTHLIKTRGQQVTLRCSSQSGHNTVSWYQQALGQGPQFIFQYYREEENGRGNFPPRFSGLQFPNYSSELNVNALELDDSALYLCASSLSNEQFFGPGTRLTVL.

This chain joins TRBV5-1 and TRBJ1-1; possible D gene TRBD1, 5 bases. Germline loops: CDR1 SGHRS, CDR2 YFSETQ. The V and J ends lost 4 bases and 9 bases respectively, with 19 bases between them. The CDR3 has 14 residues. The CDR3 protein is CASSPGIRDGKAFF. The CDR3 DNA reads TGCGCCAGCAGCCCCGGTATTCGGGACGGAAAAGCTTTCTTT.

This rearrangement joins TRBV6-5 to TRBJ1-2; 9 nucleotides align to TRBD1. With 0 bases clipped from V and 4 bases from J, the junction kept 6 bases outside the gene matches. The CDR3 covers 16 residues. In germline, CDR1 is MNHEY, CDR2 SVGAGI. CDR3 DNA sequence: TGTGCCAGCAGTTACTCTGCAGACAGGGGGGGCTATGGCTACACCTTC. Translating it yields CASSYSADRGGYGYTF.

Here the CDR3 reads CASSGPAITDTQYF. In DNA form, the CDR3 reads TGTGCCAGCAGTGGACCTGCGATCACAGATACGCAGTATTTT. J is TRBJ2-3 and V is TRBV25-1; no definite D call. V lost 4 bases to trimming and J lost 2 bases, with 10 bases between them. The CDR3 loop spans 14 amino acids. The V gene's germline CDR1 is MGHDK and CDR2 SYGVNS. The full variable domain, in which reference TRBV25-1 and TRBJ2-3 provide the parts outside the CDR3, is EADIYQTPRYLVIGTGKKITLECSQTMGHDKMYWYQQDPGMELHLIHYSYGVNSTEKGDLSSESTVSRIRTEHFPLTLESARPSHTSQYLCASSGPAITDTQYFGPGTRLTVL.

This clone appeared once. The V and J genes are TRBV30 and TRBJ2-2; D ambiguous. Trimming shortened V by 6 bases and J by 7 bases, and 9 bases separated the two germline ends. The CDR3 runs 11 residues. Germline assignment: CDR1 GTSNPN and CDR2 SVGIG (reference sequence). The CDR3 DNA is TGTGCCTGCCTCGACTTCGGGGAGCTGTTTTTT. It translates to CACLDFGELFF.

Only one count was recorded for this clone. Relative to the germline gene, one junction end is altered; a read error may explain this. The chain has TRBV6-6 and TRBJ1-5; no clear D. This CDR3 spans 14 amino acids. Germline V gene data show CDR1 as MNHNY and CDR2 as SVGAGI (reference sequence). In DNA, the CDR3 is TGTGCCAGCAGCCTAGACGGAGGCAATCAGCTCCAGCATTTT. This codes for CASSLDGGNQLQHF.

The chain couples TRBV21-1 to TRBJ2-7; TRBD2 was called by the table and not checked on the DNA. TRBV21-1 is a pseudogene segment. This CDR3 is built from 15 residues. CDR3 coding DNA: TGTGCCAGCCGCCCTAGCGGGAGGAGCTCCTACGAGCAGTACTTC. Its translation: CASRPSGRSSYEQYF.

A few counts support this clone. The sample carries other DNA sequences with the same CDR3. This chain links TRBV5-1 with TRBJ1-1; TRBD1 matches at 7 bases. The CDR3 runs 14 residues. J gave up 1 base and V 2 bases, and 2 bases lay outside the gene matches. Per the germline V gene, CDR1 is SGHRS and CDR2 is YFSETQ. The CDR3 reads CASSLRTGNTEAFF. CDR3 sequence (DNA): TGCGCCAGCAGCTTAAGGACAGGGAACACTGAAGCTTTCTTT.

V is TRBV7-2 and J is TRBJ2-5, with TRBD2 matching over 7 bases. With V trimmed by 5 bases and J by 7 bases, 10 bases remained unmatched. Germline CDR1 reads SGHTA; CDR2 reads FQGNSA. The CDR3 totals 14 residues. The CDR3 spells CASSRDYSEGTQYF. CDR3 coding DNA: TGTGCCAGCAGCCGGGACTATTCAGAGGGGACCCAGTACTTC.

V gene TRBV6-6 combines with J gene TRBJ2-7; D may match TRBD1 or TRBD2 (5 bases each). V was trimmed by 5 bases and J by 3 bases, leaving 17 bases between them. The CDR3 extends over 15 amino acids. Germline V CDR1 and CDR2: MNHNY, SVGAGI (reference sequence). The CDR3 region has the DNA TGTGCCAGCAGTAAACTCCGGGACCCCGTCTACGAGCAGTACTTC. Its translation is CASSKLRDPVYEQYF.

The chain carries TRBV28 and TRBJ2-1, with TRBD2 identical over 7 bases. The V segment lost 6 bases and the J segment 5 bases; nucleotides outside the gene matches: 7. There are 14 residues in the CDR3. Germline CDR1 is MDHEN and CDR2 is SYDVKM. The CDR3 loop is CASSRTGGNNEQFF. In DNA, the CDR3 is TGTGCCAGCAGCCGTACGGGGGGAAACAATGAGCAGTTCTTC.

This chain links TRBV9 with TRBJ2-1; 8 bases line up with TRBD2. Germline trimming cut 0 bases from V and 5 bases from J; bases unmatched to any gene: 10. This CDR3 region has 17 residues. Germline CDR1 is SGDLS and CDR2 is YYNGEE. Here the CDR3 reads CASSVEGSGGPHNEQFF. The CDR3 coding sequence is TGTGCCAGCAGCGTAGAAGGGAGCGGGGGCCCCCACAATGAGCAGTTCTTC. The whole variable domain, filled in from reference TRBV9 and TRBJ2-1, reads DSGVTQTPKHLITATGQRVTLRCSPRSGDLSVYWYQQSLDQGLQFLIQYYNGEERAKGNILERFSAQQFPDLHSELNLSSLELGDSALYFCASSVEGSGGPHNEQFFGPGTRLTVL.

The gene calls are TRBV5-8 and TRBJ2-5, with D perhaps TRBD1 (6 bases). The CDR3 is made up of 14 amino acids. Trimming removed 3 bases from V and 2 bases from J, with 11 bases in between. The germline V gene has CDR1 SGHTS and CDR2 YDEGEE. The CDR3 is CASSSRTAQETQYF. Here the CDR3 DNA reads TGTGCCAGCAGCTCAAGGACAGCGCAAGAGACCCAGTACTTC.

This clone has just one count. This chain's CDR3 is CASSRDRGNTGELFF. The CDR3 nucleotides read TGTGCCAGCAGCCGGGACAGGGGTAACACCGGGGAGCTGTTTTTT. This chain links TRBV16 with TRBJ2-2; 10 bases are a match to TRBD1. The germline CDR1 and CDR2 sequences are KGHSY and FQNENV. This CDR3 has 15 residues. J was trimmed by 2 bases and V by 4 bases; bases with no gene match: 1.

The V call is TRBV7-2, the J call TRBJ2-1, with unresolved D. The ends were cut back, 1 base at V and 9 bases at J, with 10 bases in the middle. The CDR3 totals 13 residues. Looked up from germline, CDR1 is SGHTA and CDR2 is FQGNSA. Written as DNA, the CDR3 is TGTGCCAGCAGCTTAGACTTCGTCGGTGAGCAGTTCTTC. This encodes CASSLDFVGEQFF.